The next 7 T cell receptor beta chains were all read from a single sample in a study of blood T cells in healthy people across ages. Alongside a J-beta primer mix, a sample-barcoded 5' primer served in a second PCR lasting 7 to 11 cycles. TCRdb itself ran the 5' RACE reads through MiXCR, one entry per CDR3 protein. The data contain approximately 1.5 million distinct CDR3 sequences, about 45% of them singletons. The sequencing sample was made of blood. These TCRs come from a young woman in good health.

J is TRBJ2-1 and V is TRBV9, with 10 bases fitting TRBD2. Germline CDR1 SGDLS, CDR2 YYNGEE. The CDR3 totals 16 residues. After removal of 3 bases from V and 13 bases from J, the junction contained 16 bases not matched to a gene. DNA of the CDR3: TGTGCCAGCAGCGGGGTCGGCCTAGCGGGAGTAGAGACCCAGTTCTTC. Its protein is CASSGVGLAGVETQFF.

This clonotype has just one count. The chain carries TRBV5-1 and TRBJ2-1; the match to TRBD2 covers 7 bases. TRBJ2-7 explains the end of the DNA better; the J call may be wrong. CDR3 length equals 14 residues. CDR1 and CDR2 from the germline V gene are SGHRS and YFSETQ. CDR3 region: CASNFGLVYNEQYF. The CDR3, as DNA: TGCGCCAGCAACTTCGGACTAGTGTACAATGAGCAGTACTTC.

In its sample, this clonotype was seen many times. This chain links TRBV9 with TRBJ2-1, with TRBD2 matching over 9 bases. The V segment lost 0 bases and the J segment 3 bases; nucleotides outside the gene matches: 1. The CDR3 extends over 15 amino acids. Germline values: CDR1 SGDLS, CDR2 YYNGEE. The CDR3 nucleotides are TGTGCCAGCAGCGTAGGCGGGGGGGTCTACAATGAGCAGTTCTTC. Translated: CASSVGGGVYNEQFF.

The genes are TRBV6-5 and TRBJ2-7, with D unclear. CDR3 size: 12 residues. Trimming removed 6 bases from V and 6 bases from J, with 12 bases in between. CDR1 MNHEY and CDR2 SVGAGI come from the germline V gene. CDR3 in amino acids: CASSFNPGEQYF. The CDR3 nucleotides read TGTGCCAGCAGCTTTAACCCTGGCGAGCAGTACTTC.

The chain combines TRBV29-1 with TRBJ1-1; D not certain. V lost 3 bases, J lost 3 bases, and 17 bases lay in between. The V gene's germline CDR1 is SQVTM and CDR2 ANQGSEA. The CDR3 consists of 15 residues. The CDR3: CSVELGLRWDTEAFF. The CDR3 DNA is TGCAGCGTTGAGCTCGGACTCCGCTGGGACACTGAAGCTTTCTTT.

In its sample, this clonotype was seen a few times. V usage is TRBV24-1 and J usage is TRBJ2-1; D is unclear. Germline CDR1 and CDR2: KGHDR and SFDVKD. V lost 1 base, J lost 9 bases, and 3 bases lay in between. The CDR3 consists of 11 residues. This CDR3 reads CATSDLFEQFF. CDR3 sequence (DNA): TGTGCCACCAGTGATTTATTTGAGCAGTTCTTC.

The CDR3 coding sequence is TGCAGTGCTAGGGGGCGCCAGCTTCGGGGCTACACCTTC. This sequence encodes CSARGRQLRGYTF. The genes are TRBV20-1 and TRBJ1-2; possible D gene TRBD1, 5 bases. Trimming cost V 3 bases and J 8 bases, with 16 bases left between them. CDR1 and CDR2 from the germline V gene are DFQATT and SNEGSKA (reference sequence). CDR3 size: 13 residues.